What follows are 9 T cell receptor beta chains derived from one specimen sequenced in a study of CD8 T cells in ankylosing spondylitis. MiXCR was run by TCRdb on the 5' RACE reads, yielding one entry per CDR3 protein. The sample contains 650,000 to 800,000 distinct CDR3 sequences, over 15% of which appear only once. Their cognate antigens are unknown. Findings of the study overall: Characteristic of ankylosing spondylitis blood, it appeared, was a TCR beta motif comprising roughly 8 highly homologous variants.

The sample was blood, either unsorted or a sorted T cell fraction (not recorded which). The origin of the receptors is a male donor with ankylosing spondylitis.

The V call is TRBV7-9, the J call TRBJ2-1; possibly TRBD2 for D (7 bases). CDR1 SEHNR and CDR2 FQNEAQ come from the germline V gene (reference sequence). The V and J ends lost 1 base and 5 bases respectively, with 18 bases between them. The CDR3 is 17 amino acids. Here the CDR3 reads CASSLVEGGVRDNEQFF. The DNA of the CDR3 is TGTGCCAGCAGCTTAGTGGAGGGGGGGGTTAGAGACAATGAGCAGTTCTTC.

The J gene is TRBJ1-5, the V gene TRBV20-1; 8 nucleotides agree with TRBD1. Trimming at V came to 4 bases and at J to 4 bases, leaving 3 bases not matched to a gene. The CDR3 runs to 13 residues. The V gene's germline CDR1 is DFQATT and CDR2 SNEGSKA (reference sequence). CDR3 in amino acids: CSAKGQENQPQHF. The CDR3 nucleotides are TGCAGTGCTAAGGGACAGGAGAATCAGCCCCAGCATTTT.

CDR3 protein: CASIRGSNTGELFF. In DNA, the CDR3 is TGTGCCAGCATACGGGGCAGTAACACCGGGGAGCTGTTTTTT. This chain joins TRBV12-3 or TRBV12-4 and TRBJ2-2; possibly TRBD1 or TRBD2 for D (5 bases each). V lost 7 bases to trimming and J lost 2 bases, with 11 bases between them. This CDR3 region has 14 residues.

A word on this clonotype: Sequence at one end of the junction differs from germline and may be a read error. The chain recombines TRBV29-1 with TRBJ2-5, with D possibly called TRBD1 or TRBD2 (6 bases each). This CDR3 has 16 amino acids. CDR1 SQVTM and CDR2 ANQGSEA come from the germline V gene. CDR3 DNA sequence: TGCAGCGTTGGTGGGGGGCGGTCGACTGTACGTGAGAACCAGTACTTC. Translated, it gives CSVGGGRSTVRENQYF.

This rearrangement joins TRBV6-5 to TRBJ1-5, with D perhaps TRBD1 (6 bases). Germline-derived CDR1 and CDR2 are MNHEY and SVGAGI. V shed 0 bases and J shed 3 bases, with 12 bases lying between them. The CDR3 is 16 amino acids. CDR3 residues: CASSYSTQGFNQPQHF. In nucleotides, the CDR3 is TGTGCCAGCAGTTACTCCACTCAGGGGTTCAATCAGCCCCAGCATTTT.

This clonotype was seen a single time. This CDR3 is CASSLLAVSSYNEQFF. The CDR3 DNA follows: TGTGCCAGCAGCTTACTAGCGGTGAGCTCCTACAATGAGCAGTTCTTC. The chain uses TRBV7-9 and TRBJ2-1, with TRBD2 matching over 7 bases. The J segment lost 0 bases and the V segment lost 2 bases, leaving 4 bases of the junction unmatched. The CDR3 is 16 amino acids. Germline V gene data show CDR1 as SEHNR and CDR2 as FQNEAQ (reference sequence).

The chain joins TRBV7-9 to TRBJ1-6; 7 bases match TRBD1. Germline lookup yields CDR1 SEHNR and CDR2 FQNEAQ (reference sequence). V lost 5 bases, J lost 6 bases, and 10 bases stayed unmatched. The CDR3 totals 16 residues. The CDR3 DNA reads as TGTGCCAGCAGCCGTACAGGGACAGCCTTTAATTCACCCCTCCACTTT. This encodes CASSRTGTAFNSPLHF.

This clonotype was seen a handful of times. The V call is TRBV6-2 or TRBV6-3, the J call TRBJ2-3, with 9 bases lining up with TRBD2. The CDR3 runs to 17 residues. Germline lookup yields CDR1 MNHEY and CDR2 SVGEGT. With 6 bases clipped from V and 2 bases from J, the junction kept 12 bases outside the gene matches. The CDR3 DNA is TGTGCCAGCAGCTTTACTAGCGGGCAAAGCACCACAGATACGCAGTATTTT. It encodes CASSFTSGQSTTDTQYF.

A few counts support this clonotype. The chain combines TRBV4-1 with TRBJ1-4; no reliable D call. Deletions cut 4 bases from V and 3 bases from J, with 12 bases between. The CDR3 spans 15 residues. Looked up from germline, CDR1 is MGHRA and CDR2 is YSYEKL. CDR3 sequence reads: CASSPLSQPNEKLFF. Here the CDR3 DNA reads TGCGCCAGCAGCCCGCTTAGCCAACCTAATGAAAAACTGTTTTTT.